The TCR beta chain under discussion was sequenced for a study of graft-versus-host responses after intestinal transplantation. About the study: Anti-thymocyte globulin served as induction for all recipients, who then took tacrolimus and steroids for 2 to 4 years. General study findings and limits: GvH clones surfaced in recipient marrow, some emerging earlier in ileum or blood. Declines in HvG clones occurring early post-transplant were associated with peak circulating GvH clone levels.

Clones were sequenced by immunoSEQ multiplex PCR, and TCRdb holds only the in-frame ones, with some missing. The sample records some 44,000 clones, around 96% being singletons. This clone was seen just once. What it binds is unknown. Losses at the gene ends were 3 bases for V and 3 bases for J; bases not matched to a gene: 7. CDR1 and CDR2 from the germline V gene are SGHNT and YYREEE (reference sequence). The length of the CDR3 is 15 residues. This sequence joins TRBV5-4 and TRBJ2-7; TRBD2 aligns across 9 bases. This specimen was PBMCs, taken approximately 360 days after intestinal transplant. This clonotype was sampled from a human patient who received an intestinal transplant, so some T cells may come from the graft donor. The CDR3 nucleotides are TGTGCCAGCAGCTCGAAGGGTAGCGGGGGCTACGAGCAGTACTTC. It translates to CASSSKGSGGYEQYF.